This entry lists 5 T cell receptor beta chains sequenced from one sample in a study of T cell repertoires in cytomegalovirus infection. One entry per CDR3 protein, called by TCRdb with MiXCR from the reads. Of nearly 70,000 distinct CDR3 sequences in the sample, 22% were seen once. These receptors have no identified antigens. Input material: PBMCs, sequenced either directly or after in vitro stimulation (not recorded which). All receptors derive from a human donor in good health (CMV status not recorded). Some clones in this sample may be carry-over from other donors' samples.

V gene TRBV12-3 or TRBV12-4 combines with J gene TRBJ2-5; 8 bases agree with TRBD1. This CDR3 is 15 amino acids long. V dropped 5 bases and J dropped 1; count of bases not matched to a gene: 6. CDR3 sequence: CASSRQGRTQETQYF. In DNA, the CDR3 is TGTGCCAGCAGTCGACAGGGGAGAACCCAAGAGACCCAGTACTTC.

This clonotype has only a few counts. The V and J genes are TRBV12-3 or TRBV12-4 and TRBJ2-3; D remains unclear. This CDR3 region has 14 residues. Trimming took off 3 bases at V and 5 bases at J, with 12 bases between the two ends. The CDR3 sequence is CASSFSQWEDTQYF. The DNA of the CDR3 is TGTGCCAGCAGTTTTTCCCAATGGGAAGATACGCAGTATTTT.

The sample holds a few counts of this clonotype. CDR3 loop: CASSYSWQRPQHF. CDR3 sequence (DNA): TGTGCCAGCAGTTACTCCTGGCAGAGGCCCCAGCATTTT. V is TRBV6-5 and J is TRBJ1-5; D remains unclear. The CDR3 is 13 residues long. Germline values: CDR1 MNHEY, CDR2 SVGAGI. Trimming left V 0 bases short and J 9 bases short, with 9 bases between.

This clonotype was detected a few times. V usage is TRBV6-2 or TRBV6-3 and J usage is TRBJ1-5, with D tentatively TRBD1 (6 bases). The V and J ends lost 6 bases and 5 bases respectively, with 14 bases between them. This CDR3 comprises 14 residues. Germline V gives CDR1 MNHEY, CDR2 SVGEGT. This chain's CDR3 is CASRRTDNYQPQHF. The CDR3 DNA is TGTGCCAGCAGAAGGACAGATAACTATCAGCCCCAGCATTTT.

The V and J genes are TRBV5-4 and TRBJ2-1, with D possibly TRBD1 on 5 matching bases. This CDR3 has 15 amino acids. Trimming removed 2 bases from V and 0 bases from J, with 9 bases in between. Germline V gene lookup returns CDR1 SGHNT and CDR2 YYREEE (reference sequence). The CDR3 spells CASSLGQGSYNEQFF. The CDR3 nucleotides read TGTGCCAGCAGCTTAGGGCAGGGCTCCTACAATGAGCAGTTCTTC.